Listed below are T cell receptor beta chains from one sample, sequenced in a study of T cell repertoires in cytomegalovirus infection. TCRdb passed the reads through MiXCR, listing each CDR3 protein once. The table includes fewer than 700,000 distinct CDR3 sequences, approximately 25% detected once. The sample consisted of CD8+ T cells from PBMCs. These receptors came from a human donor in good health (CMV status not recorded). Some clones in this sample may be carry-over from other donors' samples. CDR3s include the opening cysteine and the closing phenylalanine or tryptophan. D genes are given only for firm matches. A row's size may be missing; if present it is once, few, many or a size class.

clone size	V gene	J gene	D gene	CDR3 DNA	CDR3 protein
-	TRBV20-1	TRBJ2-1	TRBD2	TGCAGTGCTCCCCTGGCGGGGGGCAACAATGAGCAGTTCTTC	CSAPLAGGNNEQFF
-	TRBV14	TRBJ1-6	-	TGTGCCAGCAGCCACCCCTCCGGGATGGGGCTTGTACCCCTCCACTTT	CASSHPSGMGLVPLHF
-	TRBV7-9	TRBJ2-5	TRBD1	TGTGCCAGCAGCTTAAGCAGGACAGGGCAAGAGACCCAGTACTTC	CASSLSRTGQETQYF
many	TRBV7-8	TRBJ2-5	TRBD1	TGTGCCAGCAGCTCCGGGACAGGGGTTCAAGAGACCCAGTACTTC	CASSSGTGVQETQYF
-	TRBV20-1	TRBJ1-1	-	TGCAGTGCTAGAGATCGGGAACGGGTAGGGACTGAAGCTTTCTTT	CSARDRERVGTEAFF
few	TRBV10-3	TRBJ2-1	-	TGTGCCATCAGCTTCCCACCCTCCGGGGCTTATCGGAATGAGCAGTTCTTC	CAISFPPSGAYRNEQFF
-	TRBV7-2	TRBJ2-6	-	TGTGCCAGCAGCTTCCACTTACAGGTTTCTGGGGCCAACGTCCTGACTTTC	CASSFHLQVSGANVLTF
few	TRBV7-2	TRBJ1-1	-	TGTGCCAGCAGCTTAACCCGTCAGGAAGCTTTCTTT	CASSLTRQEAFF
-	TRBV25-1	TRBJ2-3	-	TGTGCCAGCAGTGACTTAAGACAGGGACTCACAGATACGCAGTATTTT	CASSDLRQGLTDTQYF
-	TRBV6-6	TRBJ2-7	-	TGTGCCAGCAGTTACTTACAGGGAGTATCCTACGAGCAGTACTTC	CASSYLQGVSYEQYF
few	TRBV28	TRBJ1-5	-	TGTGCCAGCAGTTTAACGGTAAGGGGCAATCAGCCCCAGCATTTT	CASSLTVRGNQPQHF
many	TRBV7-6	TRBJ2-1	-	TGTGCCAGCAGCCAAGGGGGGGTCACCTACAATGAGCAGTTCTTC	CASSQGGVTYNEQFF
few	TRBV6-8	TRBJ1-1	TRBD1	TGTGCCAGCGGGCAGGGGGCTTATCACACTGAAGCTTTCTTT	CASGQGAYHTEAFF